These T cell receptor beta chains were read from a single sample in a study of blood T cell repertoires in COVID-19. Produced via immunoSEQ multiplex PCR; TCRdb's table is partial and in-frame only. The data show hundreds of thousands of clones, around nine tenths seen once. Source material: peripheral blood. The receptor source for this set is a woman aged 60-70 years with acute or convalescent COVID-19. The CDR3 runs from the conserved cysteine through the conserved F or W. A D gene is named only where the DNA matches it firmly. Clone size, where shown, is once, few, many, or a class for clones that have expanded.

cdr3_aa: CASSPPAGSTDTQYF; v_call: TRBV6-2/TRBV6-3; clone_size: NA; j_call: TRBJ2-3; d_call: NA
cdr3_aa: CASSSLGNEQFF; v_call: TRBV6-5; clone_size: NA; j_call: TRBJ2-1; d_call: NA
cdr3_aa: CASSQELVAEQFF; v_call: TRBV4-3; clone_size: NA; j_call: TRBJ2-1; d_call: NA
cdr3_aa: CASSGGKETQYF; v_call: TRBV28; clone_size: NA; j_call: TRBJ2-5; d_call: NA
cdr3_aa: CASSQGWGGRGSEQYF; v_call: TRBV4-1; clone_size: few; j_call: TRBJ2-7; d_call: NA
cdr3_aa: CASSPRTSGAYNEQFF; v_call: TRBV5-4; clone_size: NA; j_call: TRBJ2-1; d_call: TRBD2
cdr3_aa: CASSRGGTSGIRQFF; v_call: TRBV5-6; clone_size: NA; j_call: TRBJ2-1; d_call: TRBD2
cdr3_aa: CASSEGLAGGLEQYF; v_call: TRBV2; clone_size: NA; j_call: TRBJ2-7; d_call: TRBD2
cdr3_aa: CASRDRGGTDTQYF; v_call: TRBV19; clone_size: NA; j_call: TRBJ2-3; d_call: TRBD1
cdr3_aa: CASSFIPGLANEQYF; v_call: TRBV7-8; clone_size: NA; j_call: TRBJ2-7; d_call: TRBD2
cdr3_aa: CATSLRRGSGKYEQYF; v_call: TRBV24-1; clone_size: NA; j_call: TRBJ2-7; d_call: TRBD2
cdr3_aa: CASFRGDYSNQPQHF; v_call: TRBV28; clone_size: NA; j_call: TRBJ1-5; d_call: NA
cdr3_aa: CASSRGPNTEAFF; v_call: TRBV28; clone_size: NA; j_call: TRBJ1-1; d_call: TRBD1
cdr3_aa: CASSVDRVSGNTIYF; v_call: TRBV11-2; clone_size: once; j_call: TRBJ1-3; d_call: TRBD1
cdr3_aa: CASSTGAARGSVTEAFF; v_call: TRBV7-9; clone_size: once; j_call: TRBJ1-1; d_call: NA
cdr3_aa: CASSGVAGGYNEQFF; v_call: TRBV2; clone_size: NA; j_call: TRBJ2-1; d_call: TRBD2
cdr3_aa: CASSEGQVDTEAFF; v_call: TRBV10-1; clone_size: NA; j_call: TRBJ1-1; d_call: TRBD1
cdr3_aa: CASSIVTYSNQPQHF; v_call: TRBV19; clone_size: NA; j_call: TRBJ1-5; d_call: NA
cdr3_aa: CASSLGQGSYNEQFF; v_call: TRBV5-5; clone_size: NA; j_call: TRBJ2-1; d_call: TRBD1
cdr3_aa: CASSFGLDSYKVNTEAFF; v_call: TRBV5-5; clone_size: NA; j_call: TRBJ1-1; d_call: NA
cdr3_aa: CSVAPETQYF; v_call: TRBV29-1; clone_size: NA; j_call: TRBJ2-5; d_call: NA
cdr3_aa: CASSIRDTSYEQYF; v_call: TRBV19; clone_size: NA; j_call: TRBJ2-7; d_call: NA
cdr3_aa: CASSSRTENTGELFF; v_call: TRBV9; clone_size: NA; j_call: TRBJ2-2; d_call: NA
cdr3_aa: CASSASGTGGAGGELFF; v_call: TRBV5-1; clone_size: NA; j_call: TRBJ2-2; d_call: TRBD1
cdr3_aa: CASRRGGGEETQYF; v_call: TRBV7-2; clone_size: NA; j_call: TRBJ2-5; d_call: NA
cdr3_aa: CASNKSANTGELFF; v_call: TRBV11-3; clone_size: NA; j_call: TRBJ2-2; d_call: NA
cdr3_aa: CASSMGTGRNQPQHF; v_call: TRBV19; clone_size: NA; j_call: TRBJ1-5; d_call: NA
cdr3_aa: CASNGAQGDGYTF; v_call: TRBV2; clone_size: NA; j_call: TRBJ1-2; d_call: NA
cdr3_aa: CASSHEGQGAGQPQHF; v_call: TRBV4-2; clone_size: many; j_call: TRBJ1-5; d_call: TRBD1
cdr3_aa: CASSETRGSYEQYF; v_call: TRBV2; clone_size: few; j_call: TRBJ2-7; d_call: NA
cdr3_aa: CASSQWTGGNEQFF; v_call: TRBV4-3; clone_size: once; j_call: TRBJ2-1; d_call: TRBD1
cdr3_aa: CASSYRRQGANEKLFF; v_call: TRBV28; clone_size: NA; j_call: TRBJ1-4; d_call: TRBD1